These T cell receptor beta chains were read from a single sample in a study of PD-1 blockade in classical Hodgkin lymphoma. Repertoires were generated with immunoSEQ multiplex PCR, while TCRdb's copy carries only in-frame clones and drops some. Of about 46,000 clones listed, under 95% are singletons. Sequenced: peripheral blood mononuclear cells (PBMCs). The origin of the receptors is a human donor with classical Hodgkin lymphoma. Each CDR3 is given without its conserved first and last residue. Rows may omit the clone size; those that give it use once, few, many or a size class.

TRBV10-1	TRBJ1-1	NA	ASSVSSGSPTEAF
TRBV5-1	TRBJ2-2	NA	ASTASGELF
TRBV6-4	TRBJ1-2	NA	ASSDSGEGGYT
TRBV4-1	TRBJ1-1	NA	ASSVLFLRGKNTEAF
TRBV5-6	TRBJ1-5	NA	ASSLGRDQPQH
TRBV5-1	TRBJ2-1	NA	ASSSQTSSYNEQF
TRBV7-6	TRBJ2-2	NA	ASSGGLAGGAGELF
TRBV5-6	TRBJ2-2	NA	ASSLDGGTSNTGELF
TRBV28	TRBJ2-5	NA	ASSRAGVGETQY
TRBV29-1	TRBJ2-6	NA	SVEGTAGANVLT
TRBV5-1	TRBJ1-1	NA	ASRSAQGTEAF
TRBV12-5	TRBJ2-1	NA	ASGLSLAGQDEQF
TRBV28	TRBJ2-7	NA	ASTARQY
TRBV11-2	TRBJ2-3	once	ASSPPFGAGVDTQY
TRBV5-4	TRBJ2-3	NA	ASSLATDSTDTQY
TRBV15	TRBJ2-1	NA	ATSRVRQGQNEQF
TRBV27	TRBJ1-3	NA	ASRLRAGNTIY
TRBV19	TRBJ2-3	few	ASSMMDTQY
TRBV9	TRBJ2-2	few	ASSVEDTTSTGELF
TRBV11-2	TRBJ2-1	NA	ASSLLSGGTNNEQF
TRBV6-1	TRBJ2-1	NA	ASSDVSVNEQF
TRBV5-5	TRBJ2-1	NA	ASSSEGSGRMYNEQF
TRBV9	TRBJ1-4	NA	ASSVGSGQSNEKLF
TRBV5-1	TRBJ2-2	NA	ASSLTSGRGAGELF
TRBV14	TRBJ1-3	NA	ASSHAGGGNTIY
TRBV29-1	TRBJ2-2	NA	SVGGAVNTGELF
TRBV6-6	TRBJ1-4	NA	ASTGWGNEKLF
TRBV5-1	TRBJ2-1	NA	ASSPPQSGGDNEQF
TRBV4-2	TRBJ2-3	NA	ASSQKVGDTDTQY
TRBV28	TRBJ1-2	NA	ASRYGTDAMGYT
TRBV7-2	TRBJ1-3	NA	ASSLGGFSGNTIY
TRBV5-8	TRBJ1-1	NA	AIPGGVQSNTEAF
TRBV7-2	TRBJ2-7	NA	ASSLDGGDYEQY
TRBV5-6	TRBJ2-1	NA	ASSLVGLAGEYNEQF
TRBV6-1	TRBJ2-2	NA	ASSQNEGDTGELF
TRBV18	TRBJ2-3	NA	ASSPPGLRRGTDTQY
TRBV18	TRBJ1-3	NA	ASSPEASGNTIY
TRBV2	TRBJ1-2	NA	ASSEGTSRGYT
TRBV25-1	TRBJ1-2	NA	ASSGGQGNTAIYGYT
TRBV6-4	TRBJ2-3	NA	ASAAQSLDTQY
TRBV11-3	TRBJ2-5	NA	ASSLRGPETQY
TRBV27	TRBJ2-7	NA	ASSLARGLRAESYYEQY
TRBV28	TRBJ1-1	NA	ASSLIGMNTEAF
TRBV5-1	TRBJ2-3	NA	ASSSIGTSTDTQY
TRBV2	TRBJ1-4	NA	ASRAQIMPTNEKLF
TRBV6-5	TRBJ1-4	NA	ASSHTRQGSEKLF
TRBV5-4	TRBJ2-1	NA	ASSLAGQGDEQF
TRBV6-5	TRBJ2-2	NA	ASRMDRAVTGELF
TRBV5-1	TRBJ1-1	NA	ASSYNRGATEAF
TRBV10-3	TRBJ2-7	NA	AISPPDGYEQY
TRBV28	TRBJ2-7	NA	ASSSRDRASEQY
TRBV2	TRBJ2-1	NA	ASHKGDGNNEQF
TRBV14	TRBJ2-7	NA	ASSRGTSGSQSYEQY